These 30 T cell receptor beta chains originate from one sample sequenced in a study of PD-1 blockade in classical Hodgkin lymphoma. Produced via immunoSEQ multiplex PCR; TCRdb's table is partial and in-frame only. The sample includes 70,000 to 80,000 clones, 90% to 95% of them seen just once. No patient escaped relapse after autologous stem cell transplantation, and brentuximab vedotin exposure varied. The sequencing used peripheral blood mononuclear cells (PBMCs), collected at baseline. Source of these receptors: a human donor with classical Hodgkin lymphoma.

V usage is TRBV19 and J usage is TRBJ2-1, with TRBD2 matching 16 bases. The trim removed 5 bases at V and 9 bases at J, leaving 10 bases unmatched. CDR1 is LNHDA, CDR2 SQIVND, per germline (reference sequence). This CDR3 contains 17 residues. This CDR3 reads CASSSAPGTSGRVEQFF. Written as DNA, the CDR3 is TGTGCCAGTAGTTCAGCCCCCGGGACTAGCGGGAGGGTTGAGCAGTTCTTC.

This clone was counted ten times or more. V and J are TRBV11-2 and TRBJ2-7, with 8 positions matching TRBD1. Germline V lookup: CDR1 SGHAT, CDR2 FQNNGV. The CDR3 spans 15 residues. Trimming took 5 bases from V and 3 from J; bases not matched to a gene: 9. The CDR3, as DNA: TGTGCCAGCAGCCATCTTCGGGACAGGATCTACGAGCAGTACTTC. Protein: CASSHLRDRIYEQYF. Looking up the rest from reference TRBV11-2 and TRBJ2-7 gives the full variable domain: EAGVAQSPRYKIIEKRQSVAFWCNPISGHATLYWYQQILGQGPKLLIQFQNNGVVDDSQLPKDRFSAERLKGVDSTLKIQPAKLEDSAVYLCASSHLRDRIYEQYFGPGTRLTVT.

This clone qualifies as medium-sized. Additional DNA sequences in this sample encode the identical CDR3. The chain links TRBV28 to TRBJ2-1; 10 bases map to TRBD2. Germline V gives CDR1 MDHEN, CDR2 SYDVKM. CDR3 length: 15 residues. V shed 5 bases and J 7 bases; nucleotides not matched to a gene: 8. The CDR3 region has the DNA TGTGCCAGCAGTCCACCTAGCGGGAGTTTAAATGAGCAGTTCTTC. Translating it yields CASSPPSGSLNEQFF.

The chain couples TRBV4-1 to TRBJ2-7; D possibly matches TRBD1 or TRBD2 (5 bases each). V gave up 1 base and J gave up 6 bases, with 13 bases separating them. The CDR3 length is 14 residues. The germline gives CDR1 MGHRA, CDR2 YSYEKL. The CDR3 reads CASSQGGAVTEQYF. Here the CDR3 DNA reads TGCGCCAGCAGCCAAGGAGGGGCAGTGACCGAGCAGTACTTC.

The chain combines TRBV9 with TRBJ1-6; D call uncertain. This CDR3 has 14 amino acids. V lost 1 base, J lost 7 bases, and 9 bases lay in between. Germline V CDR1 and CDR2: SGDLS, YYNGEE. This chain's CDR3 is CASSVNEGNSPLHF. The CDR3 bases are TGTGCCAGCAGCGTAAATGAGGGCAATTCACCCCTCCACTTT.

This rearrangement joins TRBV18 to TRBJ2-4, with 8 bases lining up with TRBD1. CDR3 size: 16 residues. V trimming: 4 bases; J trimming: 2 bases; junction bases outside the gene matches: 7. CDR1 and CDR2 (germline): KGHSH, LQKENI. The CDR3 nucleotides read TGTGCCAGCTCACTGACAGGGGCAGGGACCAAAAACATTCAGTACTTC. Encoded protein: CASSLTGAGTKNIQYF.

The genes are TRBV27 and TRBJ2-5; 10 bases align to TRBD2. CDR3 length: 14 residues. Germline trimming cut 7 bases from V and 5 bases from J; bases unmatched to any gene: 7. Germline V lookup: CDR1 MNHEY, CDR2 SMNVEV (reference sequence). CDR3 residues: CASKLLAGMETQYF. The CDR3 nucleotides read TGTGCCAGCAAACTACTAGCGGGAATGGAGACCCAGTACTTC.

This chain links TRBV29-1 with TRBJ2-5; 9 bases are a match to TRBD2. V shed 4 bases, J shed 4 bases, and the junction held 10 bases outside the gene matches. Looked up from germline, CDR1 is SQVTM and CDR2 is ANQGSEA. The CDR3 loop spans 15 amino acids. The CDR3 region is CSVVRRGGFSETQYF. CDR3 sequence (DNA): TGCAGCGTTGTCCGGCGGGGGGGCTTCTCAGAGACCCAGTACTTC.

This chain joins TRBV25-1 and TRBJ2-1; a possible D gene is TRBD1 (6 bases). In germline, CDR1 is MGHDK, CDR2 SYGVNS. The CDR3 spans 14 residues. Between the trimmed V and J ends, which lost 8 bases and 5 bases, there was a span of 16 bases. In DNA, the CDR3 is TGTGCCAGCGGGGGAGACAGGTTCAACAATGAGCAGTTCTTC. Its translation is CASGGDRFNNEQFF.

V and J are TRBV4-1 and TRBJ2-1; D ambiguous. The ends were cut back, 6 bases at V and 3 bases at J, with 9 bases in the middle. CDR1 is MGHRA, CDR2 YSYEKL, per germline. This CDR3 is built from 13 residues. CDR3 sequence (DNA): TGCGCCAGCAGGGTGGACCTCTACAATGAGCAGTTCTTC. It codes for CASRVDLYNEQFF.

The chain recombines TRBV9 with TRBJ2-1; TRBD2 aligns across 10 bases. V shed 2 bases, J shed 7 bases, and the junction held 6 bases outside the gene matches. This CDR3 contains 15 residues. Germline V gene lookup returns CDR1 SGDLS and CDR2 YYNGEE. The CDR3 sequence: CASSVKLAGRNEQFF. The CDR3 nucleotides read TGTGCCAGCAGCGTGAAACTAGCGGGACGGAATGAGCAGTTCTTC.

The chain links TRBV9 to TRBJ2-3; TRBD2 agrees at 8 bases. There are 16 residues in the CDR3. Trimming removed 0 bases from V and 1 base from J; junction bases left unmatched: 4. Germline CDR1 SGDLS, CDR2 YYNGEE. The CDR3 spells CASSVGGSGGTDTQYF. The CDR3 nucleotides read TGTGCCAGCAGCGTAGGCGGTAGCGGGGGCACAGATACGCAGTATTTT. Full variable domain (remainder filled in from reference TRBV9 and TRBJ2-3): DSGVTQTPKHLITATGQRVTLRCSPRSGDLSVYWYQQSLDQGLQFLIQYYNGEERAKGNILERFSAQQFPDLHSELNLSSLELGDSALYFCASSVGGSGGTDTQYFGPGTRLTVL.

The V gene is TRBV6-6, the J gene TRBJ2-1, with 7 bases aligning to TRBD2. The V and J ends lost 0 bases and 8 bases, in that order; junction bases with no gene match: 10. The V gene's germline CDR1 is MNHNY and CDR2 SVGAGI (reference sequence). The CDR3 has 16 amino acids. The CDR3: CASSYSQGLGAYEQFF. The CDR3 DNA is TGTGCCAGCAGTTACTCACAAGGACTAGGGGCCTATGAGCAGTTCTTC.

This sequence joins TRBV7-9 and TRBJ1-4; TRBD1 agrees at 8 bases. Looked up from germline, CDR1 is SEHNR and CDR2 is FQNEAQ (reference sequence). J lost 13 bases, V lost 5 bases, and 3 bases had no gene match. CDR3 size: 11 residues. The CDR3 sequence: CASSGRGRLFF. The CDR3 nucleotides read TGTGCCAGCAGCGGCAGGGGGCGACTGTTTTTT. Combining the CDR3 with reference TRBV7-9 and TRBJ1-4 gives the whole variable domain DTGVSQNPRHKITKRGQNVTFRCDPISEHNRLYWYRQTLGQGPEFLTYFQNEAQLEKSRLLSDRFSAERPKGSFSTLEIQRTEQGDSAMYLCASSGRGRLFFGSGTQLSVL.

This clone was seen a single time. The CDR3 DNA is TGTGCCAGCAAGCGGACCCTTGGGGTGGATGAGCAGTTCTTC. It encodes CASKRTLGVDEQFF. The chain couples TRBV2 to TRBJ2-1, with D possibly being TRBD2 (5 bases). Germline V gene data show CDR1 as SNHLY and CDR2 as FYNNEI. The CDR3 covers 14 residues. Trimming left V 7 bases short and J 8 bases short, with 18 bases between.

This clone came up a few times. The chain employs TRBV27 and TRBJ2-3, with 9 bases identical to TRBD2. This CDR3 has 15 residues. CDR1 and CDR2 (germline): MNHEY, SMNVEV (reference sequence). Unmatched junction bases numbered 6, after V lost 5 bases and J lost 3 bases. The DNA for the CDR3 is TGTGCCAGCAGTAGCCCGACTAGCGGTACAGATACGCAGTATTTT. It is translated as CASSSPTSGTDTQYF.

This chain joins TRBV19 and TRBJ1-1; D gene uncertain. V was cut by 9 bases and J by 3 bases, with 17 bases left in between. Germline V gene sequence: CDR1 LNHDA, CDR2 SQIVND (reference sequence). The CDR3 runs 14 residues. The CDR3 here is CASHVGRPYTEAFF. The DNA of the CDR3 is TGTGCCAGCCACGTAGGGAGACCTTACACTGAAGCTTTCTTT.

The J gene is TRBJ1-5, the V gene TRBV2, with D uncertain. CDR1 is SNHLY and CDR2 is FYNNEI in the germline V gene. Trimming took off 4 bases at V and 2 bases at J, with 9 bases between the two ends. The CDR3 covers 14 residues. The CDR3 region has the DNA TGTGCCAGCAGTGTTTCAACAGGCAATCAGCCCCAGCATTTT. Encoded protein: CASSVSTGNQPQHF.

The V gene is TRBV7-3, the J gene TRBJ2-7, with D possibly matching TRBD2 (7 bases). This CDR3 region has 14 residues. CDR1 is SGHTA, CDR2 FQGTGA, per germline. Between the trimmed V and J ends, which lost 5 bases and 7 bases, there was a span of 18 bases. The CDR3: CASSPFGGRWEQYF. Written as DNA, the CDR3 is TGTGCCAGCAGCCCATTCGGGGGGCGATGGGAGCAGTACTTC.

This clone appeared once. J is TRBJ2-2 and V is TRBV6-6; tentatively, D is TRBD1 (6 bases). The CDR3 covers 15 residues. CDR1 is MNHNY and CDR2 is SVGAGI in the germline V gene (reference sequence). V was shortened by 4 bases and J by 2 bases, with 11 bases between the two germline ends. This CDR3 reads CASSSRDTNTGELFF. CDR3 bases: TGTGCCAGCAGTTCCCGGGACACTAACACCGGGGAGCTGTTTTTT.

The CDR3 DNA reads as TGTGCCAGCAGCTTCTGGGGGCAGAGCCTCACAGATACGCAGTATTTT. Its protein product is CASSFWGQSLTDTQYF. This chain uses TRBV7-9 with TRBJ2-3; D might be TRBD1 (6 bases). Looked up from germline, CDR1 is SEHNR and CDR2 is FQNEAQ (reference sequence). The CDR3 consists of 16 residues. The germline V and J ends were trimmed by 3 bases and 2 bases, with 15 bases remaining between them.

As DNA, the CDR3 is TGTGCCAGCAGCTTAGCTAAATCGGGACAGGGGTTCGGGATGTCCTACGAGCAGTACTTC. Its translation: CASSLAKSGQGFGMSYEQYF. The rearrangement links TRBV7-2 to TRBJ2-7, with 10 bases that match TRBD1. Germline-derived CDR1 and CDR2 are SGHTA and FQGNSA. CDR3 length: 20 amino acids. J gave up 1 base and V 0 bases, and 15 bases lay outside the gene matches.

The V and J genes are TRBV21-1 and TRBJ1-2; no DNA check was done on the table's D call, TRBD1. TRBV21-1 is a pseudogene segment. The CDR3 extends over 15 amino acids. The DNA for the CDR3 is TGTGCCAGCAGCAAAGAAGGGGGAAAGAACTATGGCTACACCTTC. Its translation: CASSKEGGKNYGYTF.

V is TRBV6-1 and J is TRBJ2-7; no clear D. Per the germline V gene, CDR1 is MNHNS and CDR2 is SASEGT. The CDR3 is 11 residues long. Trimming cost V 1 base and J 3 bases, with 1 base left between them. CDR3 amino acids: CASSEDYEQYF. The CDR3 DNA follows: TGTGCCAGCAGTGAAGACTACGAGCAGTACTTC.

The genes are TRBV11-3 and TRBJ1-1; unclear D gene. This CDR3 is 13 amino acids long. Germline V gene sequence: CDR1 SGHNT, CDR2 YENEEA. V lost 1 base and J lost 2, with 5 bases in between. The DNA of the CDR3 is TGTGCCAGCAGCTTAGGGAGTAACACTGAAGCTTTCTTT. Amino acids: CASSLGSNTEAFF.

The V call is TRBV15, the J call TRBJ2-7, with 9 bases identical to TRBD1. The germline gives CDR1 LNHNV, CDR2 YYDKDF (reference sequence). This CDR3 contains 16 residues. V shed 0 bases and J 2 bases; nucleotides not matched to a gene: 5. The CDR3 loop is CATSRDRDRAPYEQYF. The CDR3 nucleotides are TGTGCCACCAGCAGAGATCGGGACAGGGCTCCCTACGAGCAGTACTTC. Using reference TRBV15 and TRBJ2-7 for the parts outside the CDR3, the full variable domain is DAMVIQNPRYQVTQFGKPVTLSCSQTLNHNVMYWYQQKSSQAPKLLFHYYDKDFNNEADTPDNFQSRRPNTSFCFLDIRSPGLGDTAMYLCATSRDRDRAPYEQYFGPGTRLTVT.

The rearrangement uses TRBV19 and TRBJ2-7; unclear D gene. CDR1 and CDR2 from the germline V gene are LNHDA and SQIVND (reference sequence). V lost 8 bases and J lost 2, with 22 bases in between. There are 16 residues in the CDR3. The CDR3 nucleotides read TGTGCCAGTTCCCCTACCTCGGGTCAGGACGCCTACGAGCAGTACTTC. It specifies CASSPTSGQDAYEQYF.

The chain recombines TRBV19 with TRBJ2-3; D is uncertain. Germline V gene data show CDR1 as LNHDA and CDR2 as SQIVND (reference sequence). The CDR3 contains 13 residues. Between the trimmed V and J ends, which lost 9 bases and 5 bases, there was a span of 15 bases. CDR3 protein: CASRSPGIDTQYF. The CDR3, as DNA: TGTGCCAGCAGGTCCCCAGGTATAGATACGCAGTATTTT.

The chain is built from TRBV5-1 and TRBJ2-1, with D perhaps being TRBD1 or TRBD2 (6 bases each). Deletions cut 3 bases from V and 10 bases from J, with 11 bases between. The CDR3 has 12 residues. Germline CDR1 is SGHRS and CDR2 is YFSETQ. The CDR3 reads CASSYGGVEQFF. DNA of the CDR3: TGCGCCAGCAGCTACGGGGGCGTAGAGCAGTTCTTC. The full variable domain, completed using reference TRBV5-1 and TRBJ2-1, is KAGVTQTPRYLIKTRGQQVTLSCSPISGHRSVSWYQQTPGQGLQFLFEYFSETQRNKGNFPGRFSGRQFSNSRSEMNVSTLELGDSALYLCASSYGGVEQFFGPGTRLTVL.

The V and J genes are TRBV7-9 and TRBJ1-1; a possible D gene is TRBD1 (5 bases). V lost 2 bases, J lost 3 bases, and 19 bases lay in between. CDR1 SEHNR and CDR2 FQNEAQ come from the germline V gene (reference sequence). The CDR3 has 17 amino acids. CDR3 residues: CASSLPEAGLGDTEAFF. The CDR3, as DNA: TGTGCCAGCAGCTTACCGGAGGCGGGCCTGGGGGACACTGAAGCTTTCTTT.